These 13 T cell receptor beta chains share one sample of origin, sequenced in a study of molecular identifiers for immune sequencing clone quantification. TCRdb independently ran MiXCR on the PCR reads; one entry per CDR3 protein. The sample consists of over 600,000 distinct CDR3 sequences, nearly 20% of them appearing once. The sample comprised naive CD8+ T cells from blood, with Jurkat cell RNA spiked in. Subset here: FACS-sorted CD8+CD4-CCR7+CD45RA+ naive T cells. The receptors were gathered from a human donor in good health. Some libraries in this study had Jurkat cell RNA spiked in.

As concerns this clonotype: A much larger clone sits a single nucleotide away, making a read error possible. The V and J genes are TRBV12-3 or TRBV12-4 and TRBJ1-2; possibly TRBD1 for D (5 bases). V lost 1 base and J 4 bases, leaving 10 bases between the germline ends. The CDR3 is 14 residues long. As DNA, the CDR3 is TGTGCCAGCAGTTTAGTAGGGGCCGGCTATGGCTACACCTTC. This sequence encodes CASSLVGAGYGYTF.

J is TRBJ1-1 and V is TRBV12-3 or TRBV12-4; 7 bases are a match to TRBD1. The length of the CDR3 is 12 residues. V shed 5 bases, J shed 7 bases, and the junction held 4 bases outside the gene matches. CDR3 DNA: TGTGCCAGCAGTCTCCGGGACAGTGAAGCTTTCTTT. This sequence encodes CASSLRDSEAFF.

The gene calls are TRBV4-1 and TRBJ2-1, with D maybe TRBD2 (5 bases). Trimming took off 0 bases at V and 1 base at J, with 10 bases between the two ends. The CDR3 has 16 amino acids. Germline CDR1 MGHRA, CDR2 YSYEKL. Here the CDR3 reads CASSQESGQSYNEQFF. The CDR3 DNA reads TGCGCCAGCAGCCAAGAGAGCGGCCAATCCTACAATGAGCAGTTCTTC.

Comment on this clonotype: Just one base apart from a much larger clone, this may be a read error. The chain recombines TRBV5-1 with TRBJ2-3; tentatively, D is TRBD1 (5 bases). TRBJ1-5 explains the end of the DNA better; the J call may be wrong. The length of the CDR3 is 18 residues. Germline CDR1 is SGHRS and CDR2 is YFSETQ. The CDR3 spells CASSLSLVGVPSTDTQHF. CDR3 in DNA: TGCGCCAGCAGCTTGTCTTTAGTGGGGGTGCCTAGCACAGATACGCAGCATTTT.

This clonotype came up once. A much larger clone is a single base away; this may be a read error. This sequence joins TRBV5-6 and TRBJ1-1; weak D call: TRBD1 (6 bases). CDR1 SGHDT and CDR2 YYEEEE come from the germline V gene. This CDR3 is built from 17 residues. The CDR3 spells CASSLEGGDKIGTEAVF. CDR3 sequence (DNA): TGTGCCAGCAGCTTGGAGGGGGGTGATAAGATTGGCACTGAAGCTGTCTTT.

This clonotype has at least ten counts. DNA for the CDR3: TGTGCCAGCAGTTCCCCTAAAACTGCTGATGCGCCCCAGCATTTT. Protein product: CASSSPKTADAPQHF. The V call is TRBV12-3 or TRBV12-4, the J call TRBJ1-5; D unresolved. Trimming pared 4 bases from V and 9 bases from J, leaving 19 bases between. The CDR3 totals 15 residues.

To note about this clonotype: A much larger clonotype is one base distant, so this may be a read error. The chain has TRBV2 and TRBJ2-6, with a tentative D call TRBD1 (5 bases). CDR3 length equals 15 residues. The germline CDR1 and CDR2 sequences are SNHLY and FYNNEI. The CDR3 is CASDPYSSGANVRTF. CDR3 DNA sequence: TGTGCCAGCGACCCCTACAGCTCTGGGGCCAACGTCCGGACTTTC.

Concerning this clonotype: A much larger clone differs from this one at a single base, so this may be a read error. V is TRBV12-3 or TRBV12-4 and J is TRBJ2-3, with no clear D. The CDR3 extends over 12 amino acids. The CDR3: CASTIATDMQYF. For the CDR3, the DNA is TGTGCCAGCACCATTGCCACAGATATGCAGTATTTT.

The sample holds many counts of this clonotype. The CDR3 coding sequence is TGTGCCAGCAGTGAGTTCAGGGGGAGCAATCAGCCCCAGCATTTT. It codes for CASSEFRGSNQPQHF. The chain carries TRBV6-5 and TRBJ1-5; 7 nucleotides agree with TRBD1. J gave up 1 base and V 5 bases, and 5 bases lay outside the gene matches. The CDR3 contains 15 residues. Germline V gives CDR1 MNHEY, CDR2 SVGAGI.

This clonotype was picked up many times. The chain has TRBV3-1 and TRBJ1-2; unclear D gene. V was cut by 4 bases and J by 4 bases, with 16 bases left in between. Germline V gene lookup returns CDR1 LGHDT and CDR2 YNNKEL (reference sequence). This CDR3 spans 15 amino acids. CDR3 amino acids: CASSPPSDGTYGYTF. The DNA of the CDR3 is TGTGCCAGCAGCCCCCCATCCGACGGTACCTATGGCTACACCTTC. The full variable domain, rest sourced from reference TRBV3-1 and TRBJ1-2, is DTAVSQTPKYLVTQMGNDKSIKCEQNLGHDTMYWYKQDSKKFLKIMFSYNNKELIINETVPNRFSPKSPDKAHLNLHINSLELGDSAVYFCASSPPSDGTYGYTFGSGTRLTVV.

This clonotype appeared many times. The chain carries TRBV12-3 or TRBV12-4 and TRBJ1-5; 7 bases line up with TRBD1. The CDR3 has 17 residues. V shed 5 bases, J shed 2 bases, and the junction held 12 bases outside the gene matches. CDR3 region: CASSRSTGVYGNQPQHF. For the CDR3, the DNA is TGTGCCAGCAGTCGGTCCACAGGGGTTTACGGCAATCAGCCCCAGCATTTT.

The V call is TRBV27, the J call TRBJ1-1, with D perhaps matching TRBD1 (5 bases). The germline V gene has CDR1 MNHEY and CDR2 SMNVEV (reference sequence). The CDR3 has 13 amino acids. Trimming pared 4 bases from V and 3 bases from J, leaving 9 bases between. The CDR3 DNA reads as TGTGCCAGCAGTTCAGAAGGGGACACTGAAGCTTTCTTT. Translation: CASSSEGDTEAFF.

This clonotype has at least ten counts. The chain recombines TRBV27 with TRBJ2-3; 10 bases are a match to TRBD2. This CDR3 spans 14 amino acids. Germline CDR1 reads MNHEY; CDR2 reads SMNVEV (reference sequence). Losses at the gene ends were 5 bases for V and 6 bases for J; bases not matched to a gene: 5. The CDR3 region has the DNA TGTGCCAGCAGTGTGGGACTAGCGATGGATACGCAGTATTTT. Translating gives CASSVGLAMDTQYF.